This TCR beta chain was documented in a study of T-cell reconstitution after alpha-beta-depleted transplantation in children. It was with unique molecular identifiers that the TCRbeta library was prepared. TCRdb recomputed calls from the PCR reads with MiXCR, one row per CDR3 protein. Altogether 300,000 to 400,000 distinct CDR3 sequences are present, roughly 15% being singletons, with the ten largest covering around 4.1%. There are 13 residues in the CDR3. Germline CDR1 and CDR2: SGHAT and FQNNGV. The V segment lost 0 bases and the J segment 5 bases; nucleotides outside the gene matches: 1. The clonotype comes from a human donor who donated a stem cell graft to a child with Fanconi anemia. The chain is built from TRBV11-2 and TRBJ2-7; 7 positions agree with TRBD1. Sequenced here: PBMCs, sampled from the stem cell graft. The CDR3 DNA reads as TGTGCCAGCAGCTTAGACGGGACAGACGAGCAGTACGTC. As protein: CASSLDGTDEQYV.